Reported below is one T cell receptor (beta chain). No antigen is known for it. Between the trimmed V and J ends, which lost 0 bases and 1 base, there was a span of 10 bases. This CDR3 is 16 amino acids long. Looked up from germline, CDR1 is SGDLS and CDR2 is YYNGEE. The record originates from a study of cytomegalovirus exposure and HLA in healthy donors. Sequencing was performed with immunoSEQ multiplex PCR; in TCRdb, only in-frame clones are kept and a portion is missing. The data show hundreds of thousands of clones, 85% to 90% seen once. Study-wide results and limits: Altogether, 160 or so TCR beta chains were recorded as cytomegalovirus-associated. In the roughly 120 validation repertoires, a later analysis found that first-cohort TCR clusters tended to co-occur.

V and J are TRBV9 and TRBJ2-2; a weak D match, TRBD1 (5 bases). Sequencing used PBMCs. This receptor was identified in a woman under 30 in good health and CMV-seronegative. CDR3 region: CASSVGTDRNTGELFF. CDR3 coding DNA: TGTGCCAGCAGCGTAGGTACCGACAGGAACACCGGGGAGCTGTTTTTT.